The 19 T cell receptor beta chains listed next were all sequenced from one sample in a study of blood T cells in healthy people across ages. Then a second PCR, running roughly 7 to 11 cycles, was carried out with a sample-barcoded 5' primer and a J-beta primer mix. TCRdb re-called the 5' RACE reads with MiXCR, one entry per CDR3 protein. The repertoire has approximately 800,000 distinct CDR3 sequences, approximately 24% of them found once; the top ten carry approximately 2.9%. These sequences were also reported in another study, on T cells of mothers and their children.

Input material: blood. Every receptor here comes from a boy between 10 and 17 years old in good health.

The chain joins TRBV5-1 to TRBJ2-5, with 7 positions matching TRBD2. This CDR3 comprises 14 residues. Germline V gene lookup returns CDR1 SGHRS and CDR2 YFSETQ. V was pared by 4 bases and J by 7 bases, with 10 bases of the junction left unmatched. The CDR3 reads CASSTTVWGGTQYF. Here the CDR3 DNA reads TGCGCCAGCAGCACGACTGTTTGGGGGGGGACCCAGTACTTC.

The CDR3 coding sequence is TGTGCCAGCAGCTTGGCCGGGACGGTAGCCTACGAGCAGTACTTC. It translates to CASSLAGTVAYEQYF. This chain joins TRBV5-5 and TRBJ2-1; either TRBD1 or TRBD2 may fit D (5 bases each). The J call may be incorrect, as the DNA end agrees better with TRBJ2-7. Germline assignment: CDR1 SGHKS and CDR2 YYEKEE (reference sequence). The CDR3 runs 15 residues.

V is TRBV12-5 and J is TRBJ2-7, with TRBD2 identical over 9 bases. CDR1 is LGHNT, CDR2 FRNRAP, per germline. J lost 0 bases, V lost 4 bases, and 7 bases had no gene match. The CDR3 consists of 16 residues. Here the CDR3 DNA reads TGTGCTAGTGGTTCCGTTCTAGCGGGAAGCTCCTACGAGCAGTACTTC. It translates to CASGSVLAGSSYEQYF.

In this sample, this clonotype turned up a few times. This chain links TRBV18 with TRBJ1-1, with unresolved D. CDR1 KGHSH and CDR2 LQKENI come from the germline V gene. The CDR3 sequence is 13 residues long. V lost 3 bases, J lost 10 bases, and 15 bases lay in between. CDR3 bases: TGTGCCAGCTCACCCGGACCTGAACTCGGAGCTTTCTTT. The encoded protein is CASSPGPELGAFF. Filled out from reference TRBV18 and TRBJ1-1, the complete variable domain reads NAGVMQNPRHLVRRRGQEARLRCSPMKGHSHVYWYRQLPEEGLKFMVYLQKENIIDESGMPKERFSAEFPKEGPSILRIQQVVRGDSAAYFCASSPGPELGAFFGQGTRLTVV.

The CDR3 region has the DNA TGCAGCGCCATACAGGGTATCAAGCAGTACTTC. Encoded protein: CSAIQGIKQYF. V is TRBV29-1 and J is TRBJ2-7; D may be TRBD1 (6 bases). The V gene's germline CDR1 is SQVTM and CDR2 ANQGSEA. The germline V and J ends were trimmed by 7 bases and 8 bases, with 15 bases remaining between them. CDR3 length equals 11 residues.

This clonotype was found many times. This rearrangement joins TRBV6-6 to TRBJ2-7; 11 bases agree with TRBD2. The CDR3 extends over 14 amino acids. Trimming at V came to 2 bases and at J to 4 bases, leaving 1 base not matched to a gene. Germline CDR1 MNHNY, CDR2 SVGAGI (reference sequence). CDR3 in amino acids: CASSYGTSGYEQYF. The CDR3 DNA sequence: TGTGCCAGCAGTTACGGGACTAGCGGTTACGAGCAGTACTTC.

The chain carries TRBV3-1 and TRBJ1-5; D is uncertain. Germline V gives CDR1 LGHDT, CDR2 YNNKEL (reference sequence). The CDR3 loop spans 14 amino acids. Trimming removed 4 bases from V and 2 bases from J, with 9 bases in between. The CDR3 sequence: CASSRTSGNQPQHF. The CDR3 region has the DNA TGTGCCAGCAGCCGAACATCAGGCAATCAGCCCCAGCATTTT.

The chain uses TRBV6-6 and TRBJ2-5; D may be TRBD2 (5 bases). The V gene's germline CDR1 is MNHNY and CDR2 SVGAGI (reference sequence). The CDR3 sequence is 15 residues long. Trimming removed 2 bases from V and 2 bases from J, with 12 bases in between. CDR3: CASSYNEGAQETQYF. The CDR3 DNA follows: TGTGCCAGCAGTTACAATGAGGGAGCGCAAGAGACCCAGTACTTC.

This clonotype was found a few times. The chain recombines TRBV5-5 with TRBJ2-5, with 12 bases fitting TRBD2. Germline loops: CDR1 SGHKS, CDR2 YYEKEE (reference sequence). Trimming at V came to 0 bases and at J to 3 bases, leaving 9 bases not matched to a gene. The CDR3 has 18 amino acids. CDR3 in amino acids: CASSLGPRPSGREETQYF. The DNA for the CDR3 is TGTGCCAGCAGCTTGGGTCCCCGGCCTAGCGGGAGGGAAGAGACCCAGTACTTC.

This clonotype has a handful of counts. The V call is TRBV7-2, the J call TRBJ2-5, with 7 bases fitting TRBD2. Losses at the gene ends were 5 bases for V and 5 bases for J; bases not matched to a gene: 11. Looked up from germline, CDR1 is SGHTA and CDR2 is FQGNSA. This CDR3 region has 15 residues. CDR3 amino acids: CASSLRDYPKETQYF. CDR3 DNA sequence: TGTGCCAGCAGCCTCCGGGACTACCCTAAGGAGACCCAGTACTTC.

This clonotype was counted a few times. The V gene is TRBV12-3 or TRBV12-4, the J gene TRBJ2-3; no reliable D call. Trimming removed 6 bases from V and 13 bases from J, with 14 bases in between. The CDR3 is 11 amino acids. CDR3 residues: CASSLGPMEYF. DNA for the CDR3: TGTGCCAGCAGCCTCGGACCGATGGAGTATTTT.

A few counts support this clonotype. This chain links TRBV5-1 with TRBJ2-5, with TRBD2 as a possible D gene (6 bases). The length of the CDR3 is 12 residues. Trimming left V 5 bases short and J 11 bases short, with 16 bases between. CDR1 and CDR2 from the germline V gene are SGHRS and YFSETQ. CDR3 bases: TGCGCCAGCAGGGGTGAGACTCGGGAGCAGTACTTC. It specifies CASRGETREQYF. The full variable domain, completed using reference TRBV5-1 and TRBJ2-5, is KAGVTQTPRYLIKTRGQQVTLSCSPISGHRSVSWYQQTPGQGLQFLFEYFSETQRNKGNFPGRFSGRQFSNSRSEMNVSTLELGDSALYLCASRGETREQYFGPGTRLLVL.

The chain has TRBV12-3 or TRBV12-4 and TRBJ2-3, with a weak D call TRBD2 (7 bases). The CDR3 runs to 14 residues. V was shortened by 8 bases and J by 5 bases, with 17 bases between the two germline ends. CDR3 DNA sequence: TGTGCCAGCTGTCTAGGGGGGGGCGGAGATACGCAGTATTTT. Protein product: CASCLGGGGDTQYF.

The chain links TRBV2 to TRBJ1-1, with D possibly matching TRBD1 (6 bases). Trimming removed 5 bases from V and 2 bases from J, with 12 bases in between. Germline V CDR1 and CDR2: SNHLY, FYNNEI. The CDR3 is 14 residues long. CDR3 DNA sequence: TGTGCCAGCAGTTTCCGGACAGTCAACACTGAAGCTTTCTTT. Encoded protein: CASSFRTVNTEAFF. The full variable domain, rest sourced from reference TRBV2 and TRBJ1-1, is EPEVTQTPSHQVTQMGQEVILRCVPISNHLYFYWYRQILGQKVEFLVSFYNNEISEKSEIFDDQFSVERPDGSNFTLKIRSTKLEDSAMYFCASSFRTVNTEAFFGQGTRLTVV.

This clonotype came up many times. J is TRBJ1-4 and V is TRBV5-5, with D possibly being TRBD1 (5 bases). The V end was cut by 2 bases, the J end by 3 bases, with 11 bases between. Germline V lookup: CDR1 SGHKS, CDR2 YYEKEE (reference sequence). This CDR3 is 15 amino acids long. The DNA of the CDR3 is TGTGCCAGCAGCTTCCAGGGAGGCGCTAATGAAAAACTGTTTTTT. This translates into CASSFQGGANEKLFF.

The table lists this clonotype with a few counts. J is TRBJ1-5 and V is TRBV12-3 or TRBV12-4, with D tentatively TRBD1 (5 bases). This CDR3 comprises 15 residues. Deletions cut 1 base from V and 6 bases from J, with 13 bases between. The CDR3 DNA sequence: TGTGCCAGCAGTTTAGGAGGCAGGGAGGGTCAGCCCCAGCATTTT. Its translation: CASSLGGREGQPQHF.

Only a few counts were recorded for this clonotype. This chain joins TRBV11-3 and TRBJ2-5, with D tentatively TRBD2 (7 bases). The end of the DNA fits TRBJ2-1 better, so the J call may be wrong. This CDR3 is built from 14 residues. From germline, CDR1 is SGHNT and CDR2 YENEEA. CDR3 residues: CASSPTPGEGEQFF. The DNA of the CDR3 is TGTGCCAGCAGCCCGACCCCAGGGGAGGGTGAGCAGTTCTTC.

This clonotype was observed a handful of times. One junction end does not reproduce the germline sequence, and a read error may be involved. This chain joins TRBV6-6 and TRBJ2-2; the match to TRBD1 covers 7 bases. CDR3 length: 12 amino acids. Germline lookup yields CDR1 MNHNY and CDR2 SVGAGI (reference sequence). The CDR3 protein is CQTGMNTGELFF. As DNA, the CDR3 is TGCCAGACAGGGATGAACACCGGGGAGCTGTTTTTT.

The V call is TRBV11-2, the J call TRBJ2-5; D is uncertain. Matching the DNA end better, TRBJ2-1 makes the J call doubtful. In germline, CDR1 is SGHAT, CDR2 FQNNGV. The CDR3 has 13 amino acids. CDR3 in amino acids: CASSSSINNEQFF. The CDR3 DNA reads TGTGCCAGCAGCTCCTCGATCAACAATGAGCAGTTCTTC.